This T cell receptor (beta chain) derives from a study of CD8 T cells in Susac syndrome. Sequencing of TCR beta was carried out in blood CD8+ and CD4+ T cells. The multiple sclerosis control cohort comprised treatment-naive individuals presenting with stable or active relapsing-remitting disease. Bulk CD8+ and CD4+ cells came from magnetic negative isolation; CD8+ TEMRA by FACS. Random hexamers were used to reverse transcribe an amount of roughly 0.5 to 1 ug RNA. The CDR3 of TCR beta was amplified by immunoSEQ multiplex PCR across 54 Vbeta and 13 Jbeta. From the immunoSEQ multiplex PCR reads, TCRdb called clonotypes with MiXCR, one entry per CDR3 protein. The table has some 150,000 distinct CDR3 sequences, about 95% seen once; the top ten hold 0.13% to 0.15%. CDR3 size: 13 residues. Deletions cut 5 bases from V and 4 bases from J, with 12 bases between. CDR1 and CDR2 from the germline V gene are MGHDK and SYGVNS.

The sample taken for sequencing was CD8+ T cells from PBMCs. The receptor was derived from a human donor with multiple sclerosis. This chain connects TRBV25-1 to TRBJ2-7, with D unresolved. CDR3 residues: CASSPNFGYEQYF. The DNA for the CDR3 is TGTGCCAGCAGTCCAAATTTCGGTTACGAGCAGTACTTC.